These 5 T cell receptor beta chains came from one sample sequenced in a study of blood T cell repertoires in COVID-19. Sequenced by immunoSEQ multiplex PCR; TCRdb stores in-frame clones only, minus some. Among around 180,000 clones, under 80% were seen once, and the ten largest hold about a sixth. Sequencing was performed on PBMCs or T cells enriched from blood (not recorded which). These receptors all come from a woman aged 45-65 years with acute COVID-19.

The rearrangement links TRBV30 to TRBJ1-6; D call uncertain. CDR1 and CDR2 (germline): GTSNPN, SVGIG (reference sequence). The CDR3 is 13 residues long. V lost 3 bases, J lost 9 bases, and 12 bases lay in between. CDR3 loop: CAWRVAVLSPLHF. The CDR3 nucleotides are TGTGCCTGGAGGGTTGCGGTCCTTTCACCCCTCCACTTT. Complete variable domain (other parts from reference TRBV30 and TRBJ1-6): SQTIHQWPATLVQPVGSPLSLECTVEGTSNPNLYWYRQAAGRGLQLLFYSVGIGQISSEVPQNLSASRPQDRQFILSSKKLLLSDSGFYLCAWRVAVLSPLHFGNGTRLTVT.

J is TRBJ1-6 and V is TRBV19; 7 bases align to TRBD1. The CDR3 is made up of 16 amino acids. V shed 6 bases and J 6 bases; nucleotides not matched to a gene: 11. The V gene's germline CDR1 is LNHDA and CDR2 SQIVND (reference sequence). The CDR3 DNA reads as TGTGCCAGTAGCCCTCGACAGGGACGGCTTAATTCACCCCTCCACTTT. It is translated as CASSPRQGRLNSPLHF.

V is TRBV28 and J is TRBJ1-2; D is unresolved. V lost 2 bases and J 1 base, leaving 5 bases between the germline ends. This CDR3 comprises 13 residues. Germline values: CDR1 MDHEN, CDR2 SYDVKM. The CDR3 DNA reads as TGTGCCAGCAGTTTAAGAGTTAACTATGGCTACACCTTC. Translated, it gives CASSLRVNYGYTF.

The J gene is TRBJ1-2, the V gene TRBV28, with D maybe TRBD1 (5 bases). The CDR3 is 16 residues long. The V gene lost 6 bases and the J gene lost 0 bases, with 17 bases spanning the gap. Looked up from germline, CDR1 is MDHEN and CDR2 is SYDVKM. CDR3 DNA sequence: TGTGCCAGCAGAAGTCCCGCACAGGCTACTAACTATGGCTACACCTTC. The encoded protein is CASRSPAQATNYGYTF.

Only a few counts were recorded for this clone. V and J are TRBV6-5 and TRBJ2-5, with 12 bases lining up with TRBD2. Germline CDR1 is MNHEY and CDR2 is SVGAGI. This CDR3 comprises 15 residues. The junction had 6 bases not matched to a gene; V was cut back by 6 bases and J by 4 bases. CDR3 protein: CASRPATSGGETQYF. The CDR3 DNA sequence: TGTGCCAGCAGGCCGGCGACTAGCGGGGGAGAGACCCAGTACTTC.